The T cell receptor beta chain under discussion was sequenced for a study of T cells in Graves' hyperthyroidism and ophthalmopathy (dated by TCRdb to the late 2010s). In the study overall: Peripheral blood was collected at initial diagnosis, before any treatment. Prospective prediction of ophthalmopathy was tested in an independent validation cohort of fewer than 20 hyperthyroidism patients and some 17 patients who later progressed to ophthalmopathy. The 100 discovery patients were randomly split 7:3 into training and test sets. Thyroid tissue and blood T-cell repertoires from over 5 Graves' hyperthyroidism patients were also compared in the study. Following sampling, methimazole starting at 30 mg daily was given to hyperthyroidism patients, and high-dose intravenous methylprednisolone was given to ophthalmopathy patients. The paper describes TCR Vbeta CDR3 sequencing of 135 peripheral blood samples, made up of some 42 ophthalmopathy patients, some 76 hyperthyroidism patients and around 17 progressor patients. To identify distinguishing TCR V-J signatures, a discovery cohort of 95 to 100 patients was used, comprising some 43 with Graves' ophthalmopathy and around 57 with stable Graves' hyperthyroidism. Findings and caveats that apply to the study as a whole: In validation, progression to ophthalmopathy was predicted by the model with 70.59% sensitivity and under 85% specificity, a median of about 6.8 months before onset. No statistical method was used to set the sample size in advance, and investigators knew the group allocation. A 13 V-J signature model separated ophthalmopathy from stable hyperthyroidism, with approximately 86% sensitivity and 81% to 82% specificity in cross-validation and 80%/75% in testing. Most expanded thyroid clonotypes (frequency above 0.001) were also detected in blood, suggesting blood repertoires may reflect thyroid immune responses.

This clonotype was seen many times. Its antigen has not been determined. No base quality values were provided; no much bigger clone lies one nucleotide off. Trimming costs V 7 bases and J 0 bases, and their ends lie 22 bases apart. For CDR1 and CDR2, the germline V gene lists SQVTM and ANQGSEA. The CDR3, from cysteine to phenylalanine, totals 17 residues. The only DNA kept is the CDR3, 51 bases in frame from the first base. The hyperthyroidism patients were between 18 and 65 years old and newly diagnosed, with a disease duration of less than 2 months. Patients with uncontrolled infections, other autoimmune diseases, pregnancy or lactation were excluded. Diagnoses relied on clinical symptoms, serum thyroxine and TRAb, thyroid ultrasound and orbital computed tomography. Blood from progressor patients was drawn when they were first diagnosed with hyperthyroidism, before any ophthalmopathy symptoms appeared. Ficoll-Paque density gradient centrifugation was used to isolate PBMCs from approximately 10 ml of fresh peripheral blood. Progressor patients were initially diagnosed with Graves' hyperthyroidism and developed ophthalmopathy during follow-up. Trizol reagent was used to extract total RNA, and RNA quality was then checked on an Agilent 2100 Bioanalyzer.

The TCR beta CDR3 regions were amplified from the RNA transcripts. The TCR CDR3 was subjected to a first round of RT-PCR using the HTBI primer set and the Qiagen OneStep RT-PCR kit. Libraries were constructed in a second round of multiplex PCR, after which size selection and purification were carried out. Sequencing of the libraries was done on an Illumina HiSeq2000 using paired-end 100 bp reads. Concerning the study's data processing: SOAPnuke was used to process the raw data, with reads discarded if the reads contained adapters or uncalled bases, had a mean Phred below 15, or lacked an exact constant-primer or identifier match. COPE v1.2.5 was used to merge the high-quality paired reads, and each unique nucleotide sequence was defined as a clonotype. Clonotypes were aligned to IMGT TRBV, TRBD and TRBJ reference segments using MiTCR v1.1. Only V-J combinations with frequency above 0.0001, covering 99% to 99.2% of repertoires, were analysed. The TCS score was defined as the ratio of F50 (clonal expansion) to E x V (chaos), calculated using BLOSUM62-based TCRdist between CDR3 peptides within each V-J. Welch's t-statistics and random forest reduced 500 to 650 V-J features to 10 to 15, which were used in a naive Bayes classifier (R e1071). Clones were called with MiXCR by TCRdb after fastp trimmed the public reads at Q25, and only in-frame beta chains were retained. Duplicate CDR3 protein sequences are folded into a single record with the most common DNA and genes. TCRdb, not the authors, supplied the V and J calls. Counted in this sample were approximately 360,000 distinct CDR3 sequences; 15% to 19% of them appeared once. Around 30% of the sample lies in the top ten.

Sequencing was carried out using blood. This receptor chain uses TRBV29-1 and TRBJ2-1; the D gene is perhaps TRBD2, from 5 matching bases. The receptor comes from a woman aged 18 to 35 with Graves' hyperthyroidism that later progressed to Graves' ophthalmopathy. The DNA sequence follows: TGCAGCGGTGAGGGCGGCGGGCGGACGATCTCCTACAATGAGCAGTTCTTC. This gives the protein CSGEGGGRTISYNEQFF.